Listed here are 27 T cell receptor beta chains from one sample, sequenced in a study of cytomegalovirus exposure and HLA in healthy donors. PCR primers comprised 60 Vbeta and 13 Jbeta primers. Clones were sequenced by immunoSEQ multiplex PCR, and TCRdb holds only the in-frame ones, with some missing. This sample contains fewer than 150,000 clones. The sequenced material came from PBMCs. These receptors all come from a woman between 55 and 75 years old in good health and CMV-seronegative.

CDR3 DNA sequence: TGTGCCAGCAGCCTGGACAGGGTATCGCAGCCCCAGCATTTT. Residues: CASSLDRVSQPQHF. The chain is built from TRBV7-9 and TRBJ1-5, with 8 positions matching TRBD1. Germline V gene lookup returns CDR1 SEHNR and CDR2 FQNEAQ (reference sequence). V lost 5 bases to trimming and J lost 7 bases; unmatched junction nucleotides: 7. This CDR3 region has 14 residues.

This chain joins TRBV6-1 and TRBJ1-4; 9 bases align to TRBD1. Germline-derived CDR1 and CDR2 are MNHNS and SASEGT. The ends lost 2 bases at V and 8 bases at J; junction bases unmatched: 6. CDR3 length equals 15 residues. The CDR3, as DNA: TGTGCCAGCAGTGAATCCGGGACAGGGATAGAAAAACTGTTTTTT. Its translation: CASSESGTGIEKLFF.

This chain joins TRBV15 and TRBJ1-4; tentative D call: TRBD1 (5 bases). Germline V CDR1 and CDR2: LNHNV, YYDKDF (reference sequence). Trimming shortened V by 0 bases and J by 5 bases, and 16 bases separated the two germline ends. The CDR3 consists of 17 residues. The CDR3 sequence is CATSRDLGAYFNEKLFF. The CDR3 bases are TGTGCCACCAGCAGAGATCTTGGGGCATACTTCAATGAAAAACTGTTTTTT. Variable domain in full (rest from reference TRBV15 and TRBJ1-4): DAMVIQNPRYQVTQFGKPVTLSCSQTLNHNVMYWYQQKSSQAPKLLFHYYDKDFNNEADTPDNFQSRRPNTSFCFLDIRSPGLGDTAMYLCATSRDLGAYFNEKLFFGSGTQLSVL.

The rearrangement uses TRBV4-1 and TRBJ2-7, with a weak D call TRBD2 (6 bases). This CDR3 contains 16 residues. Germline CDR1 reads MGHRA; CDR2 reads YSYEKL. Deletions cut 2 bases from V and 2 bases from J, with 16 bases between. CDR3 loop: CASSQNGAGPPYEQYF. DNA for the CDR3: TGCGCCAGCAGCCAAAACGGCGCGGGGCCCCCCTACGAGCAGTACTTC.

This sequence joins TRBV28 and TRBJ2-3; tentative D call: TRBD1 (6 bases). The CDR3 is 16 residues long. Trimming removed 2 bases at V and 0 bases at J, with 12 bases between. Germline CDR1 is MDHEN and CDR2 is SYDVKM. The CDR3: CASSLDGGPSTDTQYF. CDR3 in DNA: TGTGCCAGCAGTTTAGATGGGGGCCCGAGCACAGATACGCAGTATTTT.

The rearrangement uses TRBV5-1 and TRBJ2-1; D not certain. The CDR3 has 14 residues. Trimming shortened V by 1 base and J by 5 bases, and 10 bases separated the two germline ends. The V gene's germline CDR1 is SGHRS and CDR2 YFSETQ. The CDR3 DNA reads as TGCGCCAGCAGCTTGCAGGCCAACCACAATGAGCAGTTCTTC. Its protein is CASSLQANHNEQFF.

This chain joins TRBV9 and TRBJ2-3; 9 bases match TRBD1. J lost 1 base, V lost 4 bases, and 7 bases had no gene match. Per germline, CDR1 SGDLS and CDR2 YYNGEE. The CDR3 length is 16 residues. For the CDR3, the DNA is TGTGCCAGCAGCCCCCGACAGGGGGAGGGCACAGATACGCAGTATTTT. Protein sequence: CASSPRQGEGTDTQYF. Complete variable domain (other parts from reference TRBV9 and TRBJ2-3): DSGVTQTPKHLITATGQRVTLRCSPRSGDLSVYWYQQSLDQGLQFLIQYYNGEERAKGNILERFSAQQFPDLHSELNLSSLELGDSALYFCASSPRQGEGTDTQYFGPGTRLTVL.

The genes are TRBV28 and TRBJ1-3; TRBD1 agrees at 8 bases. This CDR3 is 15 amino acids long. Trimming took 6 bases from V and 0 from J; bases not matched to a gene: 4. Germline CDR1 reads MDHEN; CDR2 reads SYDVKM. The CDR3 DNA follows: TGTGCCAGCAGACGACAGGGGTCCTCTGGAAACACCATATATTTT. Protein: CASRRQGSSGNTIYF.

This chain joins TRBV13 and TRBJ1-4; weak D call: TRBD1 (6 bases). CDR3 length: 13 residues. Between the trimmed V and J ends, which lost 5 bases and 12 bases, there was a span of 16 bases. Per germline, CDR1 PRHDT and CDR2 FYEKMQ (reference sequence). The DNA of the CDR3 is TGTGCCAGCAGCCTAAACCCGGGACAAGAACTGTTTTTT. It is translated as CASSLNPGQELFF.

V and J are TRBV2 and TRBJ1-1; D is unclear. Trimming pared 3 bases from V and 9 bases from J, leaving 5 bases between. The CDR3 length is 10 residues. Germline V lookup: CDR1 SNHLY, CDR2 FYNNEI. This chain's CDR3 is CASSDIQAFF. CDR3 in DNA: TGTGCCAGCAGTGATATCCAAGCTTTCTTT.

V is TRBV4-1 and J is TRBJ1-4; possible D gene TRBD1, 6 bases. V lost 0 bases, J lost 2 bases, and 13 bases lay in between. The CDR3 has 17 residues. Per the germline V gene, CDR1 is MGHRA and CDR2 is YSYEKL. This chain's CDR3 is CASSQERGGTTNEKLFF. The CDR3 nucleotides read TGCGCCAGCAGCCAAGAAAGGGGGGGCACGACTAATGAAAAACTGTTTTTT.

The chain recombines TRBV6-5 with TRBJ1-2, with 7 bases matching TRBD1. V was pared by 6 bases and J by 3 bases, with 4 bases of the junction left unmatched. The CDR3 loop spans 13 amino acids. Germline CDR1 is MNHEY and CDR2 is SVGAGI. This CDR3 reads CASRTTGYYGYTF. In DNA, the CDR3 is TGTGCCAGCAGGACGACAGGGTACTATGGCTACACCTTC.

In DNA form, the CDR3 reads TGCGCCAGCAGCTGGAAAGCGGGTTCACCCCTCCACTTT. Amino acid sequence: CASSWKAGSPLHF. This sequence joins TRBV5-1 and TRBJ1-6; no definite D call. Germline values: CDR1 SGHRS, CDR2 YFSETQ. The CDR3 has 13 amino acids. The V gene lost 3 bases and the J gene lost 9 bases, with 10 bases spanning the gap.

This chain links TRBV14 with TRBJ2-1, with 10 bases that match TRBD2. CDR1 and CDR2 (germline): SGHDN, FVKESK. V was clipped by 4 bases and J by 6 bases; unmatched bases: 9. This CDR3 comprises 16 residues. The CDR3 region has the DNA TGTGCCAGCAGCCTCAGTGGGACTAGCGTCTCCAATGAGCAGTTCTTC. Translation gives CASSLSGTSVSNEQFF.

In regard to this clone: Different DNA sequences within this sample yield the same CDR3. The chain links TRBV2 to TRBJ2-7; D call uncertain. The germline V gene encodes CDR1 SNHLY and CDR2 FYNNEI. The CDR3 has 12 residues. V lost 6 bases and J lost 0, with 6 bases in between. The CDR3 protein is CASRGGSYEQYF. Here the CDR3 DNA reads TGTGCCAGCAGAGGCGGCTCCTACGAGCAGTACTTC.

This chain links TRBV5-1 with TRBJ1-1; 7 bases line up with TRBD1. The CDR3 totals 15 residues. The germline CDR1 and CDR2 sequences are SGHRS and YFSETQ. The ends lost 1 base at V and 1 base at J; junction bases unmatched: 4. The CDR3 spells CASSLTGTENTEAFF. CDR3 bases: TGCGCCAGCAGCTTGACGGGGACAGAGAACACTGAAGCTTTCTTT.

This rearrangement joins TRBV7-6 to TRBJ2-5; 7 nucleotides align to TRBD2. CDR1 and CDR2 (germline): SGHVS, FNYEAQ. The CDR3 length is 14 residues. V gave up 2 bases and J gave up 5 bases; unmatched junction bases: 5. Written as DNA, the CDR3 is TGTGCCAGCAGCTTATCCCCGGGAGGTGAGACCCAGTACTTC. Protein sequence: CASSLSPGGETQYF.

The chain combines TRBV7-9 with TRBJ2-2, with 9 nucleotides matching TRBD1. V gave up 4 bases and J gave up 4 bases; unmatched junction bases: 4. The germline gives CDR1 SEHNR, CDR2 FQNEAQ (reference sequence). The CDR3 length is 15 residues. The CDR3 sequence is CASSWDRVGTGELFF. CDR3 bases: TGTGCCAGCAGCTGGGACAGGGTTGGCACCGGGGAGCTGTTTTTT.

The chain couples TRBV28 to TRBJ1-1; 11 bases line up with TRBD1. Trimming took 6 bases from V and 1 from J; bases not matched to a gene: 4. The CDR3 is made up of 15 amino acids. The germline gives CDR1 MDHEN, CDR2 SYDVKM. The CDR3 sequence is CASSPGQGANTEAFF. In nucleotides, the CDR3 is TGTGCCAGCAGCCCTGGACAGGGGGCGAACACTGAAGCTTTCTTT.

This chain uses TRBV18 with TRBJ1-5; TRBD1 aligns across 8 bases. The germline V gene encodes CDR1 KGHSH and CDR2 LQKENI. The CDR3 has 18 amino acids. V lost 3 bases to trimming and J lost 0 bases; unmatched junction nucleotides: 10. The CDR3: CASSPNVAGGISNQPQHF. The CDR3 coding sequence is TGTGCCAGCTCACCTAACGTGGCAGGGGGCATTAGCAATCAGCCCCAGCATTTT.

V usage is TRBV10-2 and J usage is TRBJ2-3, with 7 bases that match TRBD2. With V trimmed by 2 bases and J by 6 bases, 2 bases remained unmatched. Germline values: CDR1 WSHSY, CDR2 SAAADI. This CDR3 spans 13 amino acids. The chain's CDR3 is CASSEVGGDTQYF. The CDR3 DNA reads as TGCGCCAGCAGTGAGGTGGGGGGGGATACGCAGTATTTT.

This chain joins TRBV7-8 and TRBJ1-4, with a tentative D call TRBD1 (6 bases). From germline, CDR1 is SGHVS and CDR2 FQNEAQ. Trimming cost V 1 base and J 8 bases, with 14 bases left between them. The CDR3 runs to 15 residues. CDR3: CASSLDGRGHEKLFF. The CDR3 DNA follows: TGTGCCAGCAGCTTAGATGGCAGGGGTCACGAAAAACTGTTTTTT. Together with reference TRBV7-8 and TRBJ1-4, the CDR3 gives the full variable domain: GAGVSQSPRYKVAKRGQDVALRCDPISGHVSLFWYQQALGQGPEFLTYFQNEAQLDKSGLPSDRFFAERPEGSVSTLKIQRTQQEDSAVYLCASSLDGRGHEKLFFGSGTQLSVL.

This chain uses TRBV6-1 with TRBJ1-5, with D tentatively TRBD1 (5 bases). V was shortened by 6 bases and J by 0 bases, with 9 bases between the two germline ends. Germline CDR1 MNHNS, CDR2 SASEGT. This CDR3 is built from 14 residues. The CDR3 nucleotides are TGTGCCAGCAGGGTGGACACTAGCAATCAGCCCCAGCATTTT. It encodes CASRVDTSNQPQHF.

The chain combines TRBV9 with TRBJ2-7; the match to TRBD2 covers 7 bases. Germline values: CDR1 SGDLS, CDR2 YYNGEE. The CDR3 runs 15 residues. Trimming at V came to 4 bases and at J to 4 bases, leaving 11 bases not matched to a gene. Here the CDR3 DNA reads TGTGCCAGCAGCCCCATGGCGGGAGTCGGTTACGAGCAGTACTTC. It translates to CASSPMAGVGYEQYF.

The CDR3 loop reads CASTTLSFRETQYF. The CDR3 DNA is TGTGCCAGCACCACCCTGAGTTTTCGGGAGACCCAGTACTTC. The chain couples TRBV28 to TRBJ2-5, with D unclear. CDR3 length: 14 residues. Per the germline V gene, CDR1 is MDHEN and CDR2 is SYDVKM. V was trimmed by 7 bases and J by 5 bases, leaving 17 bases between them. Variable domain in full (rest from reference TRBV28 and TRBJ2-5): DVKVTQSSRYLVKRTGEKVFLECVQDMDHENMFWYRQDPGLGLRLIYFSYDVKMKEKGDIPEGYSVSREKKERFSLILESASTNQTSMYLCASTTLSFRETQYFGPGTRLLVL.

This chain joins TRBV29-1 and TRBJ1-1, with a weak D call TRBD1 (5 bases). This CDR3 is 11 amino acids long. Per germline, CDR1 SQVTM and CDR2 ANQGSEA. The germline V and J ends were trimmed by 2 bases and 6 bases, with 7 bases remaining between them. The CDR3 sequence: CSVETGAEAFF. Here the CDR3 DNA reads TGCAGCGTTGAAACGGGGGCTGAAGCTTTCTTT.

V is TRBV18 and J is TRBJ2-2; 10 bases match TRBD1. The CDR3 is 15 amino acids. Per germline, CDR1 KGHSH and CDR2 LQKENI. Unmatched junction bases numbered 9, after V lost 8 bases and J lost 6 bases. The CDR3 DNA reads TGTGCCAGCGCCCGGGACAGGGGTTTTGCCGGGGAGCTGTTTTTT. Amino acid sequence: CASARDRGFAGELFF.